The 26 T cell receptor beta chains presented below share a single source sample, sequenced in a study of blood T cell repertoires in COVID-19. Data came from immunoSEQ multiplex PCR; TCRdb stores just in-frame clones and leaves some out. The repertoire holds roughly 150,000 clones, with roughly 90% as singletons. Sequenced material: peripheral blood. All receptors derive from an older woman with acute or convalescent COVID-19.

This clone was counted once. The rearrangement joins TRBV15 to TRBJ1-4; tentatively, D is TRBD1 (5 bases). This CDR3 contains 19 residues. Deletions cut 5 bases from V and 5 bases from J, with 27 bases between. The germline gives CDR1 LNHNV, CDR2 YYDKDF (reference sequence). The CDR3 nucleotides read TGTGCCACCAGCGGAACTTCACGACAGAGACAACCTTGGAATGAAAAACTGTTTTTT. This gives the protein CATSGTSRQRQPWNEKLFF.

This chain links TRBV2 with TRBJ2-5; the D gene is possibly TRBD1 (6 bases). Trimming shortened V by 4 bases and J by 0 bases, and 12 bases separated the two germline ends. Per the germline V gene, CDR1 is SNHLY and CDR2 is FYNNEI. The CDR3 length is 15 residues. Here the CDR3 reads CASSVDRRYQETQYF. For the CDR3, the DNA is TGTGCCAGCAGTGTGGACAGAAGGTACCAAGAGACCCAGTACTTC.

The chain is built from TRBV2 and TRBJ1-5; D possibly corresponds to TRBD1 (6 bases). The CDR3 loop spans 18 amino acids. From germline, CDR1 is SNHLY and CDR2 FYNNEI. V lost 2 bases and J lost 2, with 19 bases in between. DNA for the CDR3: TGTGCCAGCAGTGAACTGCTCCGGGGGGGCTCGGGCAATCAGCCCCAGCATTTT. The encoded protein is CASSELLRGGSGNQPQHF.

CDR3 protein: CASTLGSLGYEQFF. CDR3 coding DNA: TGTGCCAGCACACTAGGGAGCTTGGGGTATGAGCAGTTCTTC. The chain carries TRBV28 and TRBJ2-1; tentative D call: TRBD2 (5 bases). V dropped 7 bases and J dropped 8 bases, with 18 bases sitting between them. CDR3 length: 14 amino acids. Germline assignment: CDR1 MDHEN and CDR2 SYDVKM. The whole variable domain, remainder taken from reference TRBV28 and TRBJ2-1, is DVKVTQSSRYLVKRTGEKVFLECVQDMDHENMFWYRQDPGLGLRLIYFSYDVKMKEKGDIPEGYSVSREKKERFSLILESASTNQTSMYLCASTLGSLGYEQFFGPGTRLTVL.

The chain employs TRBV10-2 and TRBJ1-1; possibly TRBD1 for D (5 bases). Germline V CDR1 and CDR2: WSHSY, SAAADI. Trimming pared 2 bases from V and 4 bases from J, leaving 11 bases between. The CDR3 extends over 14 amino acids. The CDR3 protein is CASSELGRVTEAFF. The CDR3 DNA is TGCGCCAGCAGTGAGCTGGGGCGAGTCACTGAAGCTTTCTTT.

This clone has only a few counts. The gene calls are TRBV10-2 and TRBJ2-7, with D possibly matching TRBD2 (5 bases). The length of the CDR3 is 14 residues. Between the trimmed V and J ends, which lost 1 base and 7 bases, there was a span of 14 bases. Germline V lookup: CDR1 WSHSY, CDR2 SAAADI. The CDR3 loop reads CASSELLRSGEQYF. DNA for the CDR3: TGCGCCAGCAGTGAGTTGTTGCGGTCGGGAGAGCAGTACTTC.

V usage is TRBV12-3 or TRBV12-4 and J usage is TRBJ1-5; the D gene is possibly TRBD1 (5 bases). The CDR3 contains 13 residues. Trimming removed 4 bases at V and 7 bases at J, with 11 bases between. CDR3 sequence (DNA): TGTGCCAGCAGTTCCCAGGGTTTCCAGCCCCAGCATTTT. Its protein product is CASSSQGFQPQHF.

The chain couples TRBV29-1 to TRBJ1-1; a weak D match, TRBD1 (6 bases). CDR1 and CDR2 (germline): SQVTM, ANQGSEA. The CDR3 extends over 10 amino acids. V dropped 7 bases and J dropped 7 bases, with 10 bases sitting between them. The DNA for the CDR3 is TGCAGCGCAGCACAGGGTGAAGCTTTCTTT. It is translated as CSAAQGEAFF. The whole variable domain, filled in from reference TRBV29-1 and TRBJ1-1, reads SAVISQKPSRDICQRGTSLTIQCQVDSQVTMMFWYRQQPGQSLTLIATANQGSEATYESGFVIDKFPISRPNLTFSTLTVSNMSPEDSSIYLCSAAQGEAFFGQGTRLTVV.

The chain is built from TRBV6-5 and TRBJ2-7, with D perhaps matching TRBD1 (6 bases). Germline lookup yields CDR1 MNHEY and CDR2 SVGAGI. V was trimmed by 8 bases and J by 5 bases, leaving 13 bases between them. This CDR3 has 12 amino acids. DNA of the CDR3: TGTGCCAGCTCCGACAGGTGGGACGAGCAGTACTTC. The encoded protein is CASSDRWDEQYF.

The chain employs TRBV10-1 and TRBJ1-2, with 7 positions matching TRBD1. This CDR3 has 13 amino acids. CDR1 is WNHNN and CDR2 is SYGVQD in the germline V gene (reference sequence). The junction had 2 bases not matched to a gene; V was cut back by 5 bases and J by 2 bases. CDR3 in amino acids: CASSRDSNYGYTF. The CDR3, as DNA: TGCGCCAGCAGTCGGGACAGCAACTATGGCTACACCTTC.

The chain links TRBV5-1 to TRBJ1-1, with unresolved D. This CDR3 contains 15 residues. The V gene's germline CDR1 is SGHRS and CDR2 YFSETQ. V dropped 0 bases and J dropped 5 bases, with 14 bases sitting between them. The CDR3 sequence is CASSLAGPGSTEAFF. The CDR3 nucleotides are TGCGCCAGCAGCTTGGCCGGACCGGGGAGTACTGAAGCTTTCTTT.

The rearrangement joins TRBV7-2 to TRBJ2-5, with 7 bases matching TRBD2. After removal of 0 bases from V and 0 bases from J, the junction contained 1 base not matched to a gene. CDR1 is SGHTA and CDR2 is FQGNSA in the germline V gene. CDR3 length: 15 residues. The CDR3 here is CASSLAGGYQETQYF. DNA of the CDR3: TGTGCCAGCAGCTTAGCGGGGGGGTACCAAGAGACCCAGTACTTC.

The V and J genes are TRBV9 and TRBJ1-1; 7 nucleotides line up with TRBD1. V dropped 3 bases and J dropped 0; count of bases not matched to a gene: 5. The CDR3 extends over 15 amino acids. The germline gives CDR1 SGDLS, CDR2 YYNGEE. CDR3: CASSEGGQLNTEAFF. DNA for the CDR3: TGTGCCAGCAGCGAGGGGGGACAGCTGAACACTGAAGCTTTCTTT.

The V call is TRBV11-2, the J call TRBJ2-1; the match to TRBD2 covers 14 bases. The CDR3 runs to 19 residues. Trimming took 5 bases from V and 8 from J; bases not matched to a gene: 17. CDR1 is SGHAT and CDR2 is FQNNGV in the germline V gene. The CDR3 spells CASSNLQRLAGGRVDEQFF. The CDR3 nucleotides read TGTGCCAGCAGCAATCTTCAAAGACTAGCGGGGGGGCGTGTCGATGAGCAGTTCTTC.

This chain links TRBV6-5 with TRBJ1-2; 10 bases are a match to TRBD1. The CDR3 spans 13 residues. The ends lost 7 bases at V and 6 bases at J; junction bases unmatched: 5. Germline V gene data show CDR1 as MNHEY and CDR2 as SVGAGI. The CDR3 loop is CASTPGTGDGYTF. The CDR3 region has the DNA TGTGCCAGCACCCCTGGGACAGGGGATGGCTACACCTTC.

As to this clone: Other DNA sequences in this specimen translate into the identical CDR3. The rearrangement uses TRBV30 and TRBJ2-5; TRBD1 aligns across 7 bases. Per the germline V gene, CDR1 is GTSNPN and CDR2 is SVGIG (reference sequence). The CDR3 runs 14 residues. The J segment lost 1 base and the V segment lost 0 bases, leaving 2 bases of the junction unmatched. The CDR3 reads CAWSVRQGQETQYF. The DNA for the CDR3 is TGTGCCTGGAGTGTCCGACAGGGCCAAGAGACCCAGTACTTC.

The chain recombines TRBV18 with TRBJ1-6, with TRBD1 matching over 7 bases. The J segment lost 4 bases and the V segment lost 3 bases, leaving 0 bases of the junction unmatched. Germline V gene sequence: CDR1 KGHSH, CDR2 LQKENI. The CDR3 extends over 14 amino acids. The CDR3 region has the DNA TGTGCCAGCTCACCGGGACAGTATAATTCACCCCTCCACTTT. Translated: CASSPGQYNSPLHF.

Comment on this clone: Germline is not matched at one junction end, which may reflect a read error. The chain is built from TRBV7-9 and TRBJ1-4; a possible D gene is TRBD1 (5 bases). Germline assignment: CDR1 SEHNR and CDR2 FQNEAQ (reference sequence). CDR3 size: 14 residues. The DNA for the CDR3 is TGCGCCAGCTCAAGGACATCCACTAATGAAAAACTGTTTTTT. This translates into CASSRTSTNEKLFF.

As DNA, the CDR3 is TGTGCCAGCAGCCCAGGGGGCTGGGTTCAGCCCCAGCATTTT. Encoded protein: CASSPGGWVQPQHF. The rearrangement uses TRBV2 and TRBJ1-5, with 8 bases fitting TRBD1. The CDR3 is 14 amino acids. V dropped 6 bases and J dropped 6; count of bases not matched to a gene: 7. In germline, CDR1 is SNHLY, CDR2 FYNNEI.

The CDR3 is CASSARGQSTDTQYF. The CDR3 bases are TGTGCCAGCAGCGCCCGCGGACAGAGCACAGATACGCAGTATTTT. The chain links TRBV2 to TRBJ2-3, with D perhaps TRBD1 (6 bases). Germline lookup yields CDR1 SNHLY and CDR2 FYNNEI. CDR3 length: 15 amino acids. Trimming left V 6 bases short and J 0 bases short, with 13 bases between.

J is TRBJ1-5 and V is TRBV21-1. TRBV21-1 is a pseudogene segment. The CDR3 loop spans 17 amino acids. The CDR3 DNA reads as TGTGCCAGCTTTCCCCAAGACTTCCTCAATAGCAATCAGCCCCAGCATTTT. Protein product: CASFPQDFLNSNQPQHF.

The CDR3: CASSLGGQYEQYF. Written as DNA, the CDR3 is TGTGCCAGCAGCTTAGGTGGACAGTACGAGCAGTACTTC. The J gene is TRBJ2-7, the V gene TRBV11-2, with TRBD1 as a possible D gene (6 bases). V lost 1 base and J 4 bases, leaving 8 bases between the germline ends. In germline, CDR1 is SGHAT, CDR2 FQNNGV. This CDR3 comprises 13 residues.

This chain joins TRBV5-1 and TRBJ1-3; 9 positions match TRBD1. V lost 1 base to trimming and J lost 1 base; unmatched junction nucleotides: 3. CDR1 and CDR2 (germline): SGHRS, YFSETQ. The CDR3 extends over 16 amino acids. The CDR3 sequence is CASSLTGGLSGNTIYF. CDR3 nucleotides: TGCGCCAGCAGCTTGACAGGGGGCCTATCTGGAAACACCATATATTTT.

CDR3 amino acids: CASSPRGNYGYTF. CDR3 bases: TGTGCCAGTAGTCCCCGGGGGAACTATGGCTACACCTTC. The chain carries TRBV19 and TRBJ1-2; D may be TRBD1 (5 bases). Germline-derived CDR1 and CDR2 are LNHDA and SQIVND (reference sequence). The length of the CDR3 is 13 residues. V lost 5 bases and J 2 bases, leaving 9 bases between the germline ends.

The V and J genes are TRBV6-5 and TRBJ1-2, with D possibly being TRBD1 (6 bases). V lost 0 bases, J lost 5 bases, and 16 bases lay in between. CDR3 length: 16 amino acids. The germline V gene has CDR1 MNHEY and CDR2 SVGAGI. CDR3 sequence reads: CASSYSRGGRWYGYTF. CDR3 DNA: TGTGCCAGCAGTTACTCGAGGGGGGGGCGGTGGTATGGCTACACCTTC.

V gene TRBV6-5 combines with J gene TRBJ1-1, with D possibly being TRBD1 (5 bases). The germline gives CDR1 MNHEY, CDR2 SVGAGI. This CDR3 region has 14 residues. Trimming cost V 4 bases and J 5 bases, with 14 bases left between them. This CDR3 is CASSFQGASTEAFF. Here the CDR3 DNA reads TGTGCCAGCAGTTTTCAGGGTGCGTCGACTGAAGCTTTCTTT.